The next 14 T cell receptor beta chains were all read from a single sample in a study of shared clonotypes between healthy human individuals. Assay: immunoSEQ multiplex PCR; the TCRdb copy retains only in-frame clones and omits some. The sample holds millions of clones, approximately 94% seen once. Source material: naive CD4+ T cells sorted from blood. As for subset: CD45RA+ positively selected. The receptor source for this set is a man between 18 and 29 years old in good health.

This clone turned up a few times. The chain combines TRBV25-1 with TRBJ1-1, with D maybe TRBD1 (5 bases). The CDR3 has 15 residues. With 0 bases removed from V and 4 bases from J, the gap between germline ends came to 12 bases. Looked up from germline, CDR1 is MGHDK and CDR2 is SYGVNS. The CDR3 reads CASSEYGRAGTEAFF. The CDR3 DNA reads as TGTGCCAGCAGTGAATACGGCAGGGCGGGCACTGAAGCTTTCTTT.

This clone has just one count. The J gene is TRBJ2-7, the V gene TRBV10-3, with D perhaps being TRBD1 or TRBD2 (5 bases each). This CDR3 spans 14 amino acids. Trimming took 6 bases from V and 1 from J, leaving 13 bases between them. Germline V gene data show CDR1 as ENHRY and CDR2 as SYGVKD. CDR3 in DNA: TGTGCCATCAGCCTGAGGGGAGATTCCTACGAGCAGTACTTC. It translates to CAISLRGDSYEQYF.

The rearrangement joins TRBV4-2 to TRBJ2-1; either TRBD1 or TRBD2 may supply D (6 bases each). Germline V gene sequence: CDR1 LGHNA, CDR2 YNFKEQ. Trimming cost V 5 bases and J 10 bases, with 12 bases left between them. The CDR3 covers 12 residues. CDR3 nucleotides: TGTGCCAGCAGCTCCCTAGGGGGGGAGCAGTTCTTC. Its translation: CASSSLGGEQFF.

V and J are TRBV30 and TRBJ2-2, with TRBD1 matching 12 bases. The CDR3 has 18 amino acids. Germline assignment: CDR1 GTSNPN and CDR2 SVGIG (reference sequence). The junction had 14 bases not matched to a gene; V was cut back by 5 bases and J by 4 bases. CDR3 residues: CAWVTGQGARLGTGELFF. The CDR3 nucleotides read TGTGCCTGGGTGACGGGACAGGGGGCCAGGTTAGGCACCGGGGAGCTGTTTTTT.

A single count supports this clone. The chain recombines TRBV27 with TRBJ2-2; D unclear. The CDR3 runs to 13 residues. CDR1 and CDR2 (germline): MNHEY, SMNVEV (reference sequence). Trimming removed 2 bases from V and 7 bases from J, with 8 bases in between. This CDR3 is CASSLNPRGELFF. The CDR3 DNA is TGTGCCAGCAGTTTAAACCCCCGCGGGGAGCTGTTTTTT.

The J gene is TRBJ1-5, the V gene TRBV7-2, with D uncertain. Germline lookup yields CDR1 SGHTA and CDR2 FQGNSA. This CDR3 contains 14 residues. The V gene lost 0 bases and the J gene lost 4 bases, with 7 bases spanning the gap. In DNA form, the CDR3 reads TGTGCCAGCAGCTTAGCTGTCACGAATCAGCCCCAGCATTTT. It codes for CASSLAVTNQPQHF.

This chain connects TRBV18 to TRBJ2-5, with no clear D. Looked up from germline, CDR1 is KGHSH and CDR2 is LQKENI. Trimming shortened V by 0 bases and J by 1 base, and 9 bases separated the two germline ends. There are 15 residues in the CDR3. The CDR3 region is CASSPPLAPQETQYF. The DNA of the CDR3 is TGTGCCAGCTCACCACCGTTAGCTCCCCAAGAGACCCAGTACTTC.

This clone was seen once. Here the CDR3 reads CASSPGRYNEQFF. The CDR3 DNA sequence: TGCGCCAGCAGCCCGGGACGGTACAATGAGCAGTTCTTC. The rearrangement uses TRBV5-1 and TRBJ2-1; either TRBD1 or TRBD2 may fit D (5 bases each). The length of the CDR3 is 13 residues. The V and J ends lost 4 bases and 4 bases respectively, with 9 bases between them. Germline V lookup: CDR1 SGHRS, CDR2 YFSETQ.

The genes are TRBV2 and TRBJ2-5, with a possible D match to TRBD1 (5 bases). V dropped 7 bases and J dropped 5 bases, with 14 bases sitting between them. The CDR3 is 13 amino acids. From germline, CDR1 is SNHLY and CDR2 FYNNEI. Here the CDR3 reads CASTLWGEETQYF. Here the CDR3 DNA reads TGTGCCAGCACCTTGTGGGGCGAGGAGACCCAGTACTTC.

The V gene is TRBV29-1, the J gene TRBJ1-1; D uncertain. Trimming shortened V by 5 bases and J by 6 bases, and 16 bases separated the two germline ends. The CDR3 extends over 13 amino acids. Germline V gene sequence: CDR1 SQVTM, CDR2 ANQGSEA. For the CDR3, the DNA is TGCAGCGTTTATCGGACGGGGTTACCTGAAGCTTTCTTT. This sequence encodes CSVYRTGLPEAFF.

The chain joins TRBV6-1 to TRBJ1-5; D perhaps matches TRBD1 (6 bases). The CDR3 is 14 residues long. The germline V and J ends were trimmed by 2 bases and 5 bases, with 10 bases remaining between them. Germline V gene sequence: CDR1 MNHNS, CDR2 SASEGT. Here the CDR3 reads CASSERQAYQPQHF. The CDR3 DNA is TGTGCCAGCAGTGAACGACAGGCTTATCAGCCCCAGCATTTT.

The chain is built from TRBV28 and TRBJ1-5; TRBD1 might be the D (5 bases). Deletions cut 10 bases from V and 6 bases from J, with 13 bases between. From germline, CDR1 is MDHEN and CDR2 SYDVKM. The CDR3 has 12 residues. The CDR3 bases are TGTGCCACCAAAGGGGCAAGTCAGCCCCAGCATTTT. Translation gives CATKGASQPQHF.

The chain carries TRBV25-1 and TRBJ2-7, with 9 bases matching TRBD2. The germline CDR1 and CDR2 sequences are MGHDK and SYGVNS. The CDR3 extends over 15 amino acids. V shed 2 bases, J shed 2 bases, and the junction held 4 bases outside the gene matches. As DNA, the CDR3 is TGTGCCAGCAGTGAAGCGGGAGGGAAAACCTACGAGCAGTACTTC. Protein: CASSEAGGKTYEQYF.

The chain employs TRBV4-1 and TRBJ2-7; D tentatively reads TRBD1 or TRBD2 (6 bases each). CDR1 is MGHRA, CDR2 YSYEKL, per germline. The ends were cut back, 4 bases at V and 1 base at J, with 20 bases in the middle. The CDR3 is made up of 17 amino acids. The CDR3 spells CASSLFPRGGLSYEQYF. The CDR3 nucleotides read TGCGCCAGCAGCCTCTTCCCACGTGGGGGGCTGTCCTACGAGCAGTACTTC.